This T cell receptor (beta chain) was captured by sequencing in a study of shared clonotypes between healthy human individuals. Whole-study context: Samples came from a couple of female and a few male donors aged 18 to 49.

Cells designated naive CD8 were CD45RO-negative and were positively selected for CCR7, with terminally differentiated effector memory CD45RA+ cells excluded. Only in-frame clones appear in the TCRdb table, and some are missing; sequencing was by immunoSEQ multiplex PCR. The sample consists of hundreds of thousands of clones, roughly 96% of them appearing once. This sequence was found in a woman in her 30s in good health. Sequencing used naive CD8+ T cells sorted from blood.

CDR3 amino acids: CASSLRGQGQTNGYTF. The CDR3 nucleotides are TGTGCCAGCAGCTTACGGGGACAGGGCCAAACAAATGGCTACACCTTC. The chain joins TRBV7-9 to TRBJ1-2, with TRBD1 identical over 9 bases. CDR3 length: 16 residues. Germline CDR1 is SEHNR and CDR2 is FQNEAQ (reference sequence). With V trimmed by 2 bases and J by 6 bases, 10 bases remained unmatched.